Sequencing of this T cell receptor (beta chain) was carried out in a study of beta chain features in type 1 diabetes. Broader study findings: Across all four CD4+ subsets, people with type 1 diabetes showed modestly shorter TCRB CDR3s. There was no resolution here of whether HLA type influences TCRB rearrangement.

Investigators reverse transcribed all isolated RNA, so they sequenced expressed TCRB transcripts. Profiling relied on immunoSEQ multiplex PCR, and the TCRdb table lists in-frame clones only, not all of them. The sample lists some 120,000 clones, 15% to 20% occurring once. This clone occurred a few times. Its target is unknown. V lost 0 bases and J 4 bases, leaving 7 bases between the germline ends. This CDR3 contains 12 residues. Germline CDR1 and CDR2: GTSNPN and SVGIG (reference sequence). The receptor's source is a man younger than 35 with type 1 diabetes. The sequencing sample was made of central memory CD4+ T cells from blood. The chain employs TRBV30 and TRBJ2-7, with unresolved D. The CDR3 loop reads CAWSVGEYEQYF. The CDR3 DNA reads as TGTGCCTGGAGTGTCGGAGAGTACGAGCAGTACTTC.